What follows are 30 T cell receptor beta chains derived from one specimen sequenced in a study of chemoradiotherapy in HPV16-positive cancers. The method was immunoSEQ multiplex PCR; TCRdb's version includes in-frame clones alone and lacks a portion of them. The profile shows about 3,100 clones, approximately 92% of them singletons. Sequencing was performed on tumor tissue, taken from a patient who underwent chemoradiotherapy. The source of these receptors is a human donor with HPV-associated anogenital cancer.

This clone showed up just once. This chain joins TRBV25-1 and TRBJ1-1; 7 bases map to TRBD1. The CDR3 runs to 15 residues. From germline, CDR1 is MGHDK and CDR2 SYGVNS. V shed 0 bases and J 3 bases; nucleotides not matched to a gene: 4. CDR3 protein: CASSEYEQGDTEAFF. The DNA for the CDR3 is TGTGCCAGCAGTGAATATGAGCAGGGGGACACTGAAGCTTTCTTT.

The chain has TRBV5-6 and TRBJ2-3; TRBD1 matches at 8 bases. The V and J ends lost 0 bases and 0 bases, in that order; junction bases with no gene match: 3. CDR3 length: 16 residues. The germline V gene encodes CDR1 SGHDT and CDR2 YYEEEE. Here the CDR3 reads CASSLGTGSSTDTQYF. The CDR3 nucleotides read TGTGCCAGCAGCTTGGGGACAGGGTCAAGCACAGATACGCAGTATTTT.

The chain recombines TRBV29-1 with TRBJ2-2; a possible D gene is TRBD1 (6 bases). The length of the CDR3 is 14 residues. V lost 4 bases, J lost 0 bases, and 9 bases lay in between. CDR1 and CDR2 from the germline V gene are SQVTM and ANQGSEA. The CDR3 DNA reads TGCAGCGTTGGGACAGACGCGAACACCGGGGAGCTGTTTTTT. It yields the protein CSVGTDANTGELFF.

The V call is TRBV29-1, the J call TRBJ1-2; the D is unclear. The ends were cut back, 4 bases at V and 3 bases at J, with 6 bases in the middle. The CDR3 contains 11 residues. Germline V CDR1 and CDR2: SQVTM, ANQGSEA. The CDR3 DNA sequence: TGCAGCGTTGGGACCTACTATGGCTACACCTTC. Amino acid sequence: CSVGTYYGYTF.

This clone was seen a few times. V gene TRBV5-1 combines with J gene TRBJ2-3, with a tentative D call TRBD2 (6 bases). V was pared by 6 bases and J by 0 bases, with 14 bases between. The CDR3 loop spans 15 amino acids. The germline V gene has CDR1 SGHRS and CDR2 YFSETQ. CDR3 residues: CASTLVGGSTDTQYF. For the CDR3, the DNA is TGCGCCAGCACCCTGGTCGGGGGAAGCACAGATACGCAGTATTTT.

The gene calls are TRBV7-3 and TRBJ2-3; 8 bases fit TRBD2. J gave up 2 bases and V 0 bases, and 1 base lay outside the gene matches. CDR1 SGHTA and CDR2 FQGTGA come from the germline V gene. The CDR3 has 15 amino acids. The CDR3 spells CASSLTGLDTDTQYF. CDR3 nucleotides: TGTGCCAGCAGCTTAACGGGACTAGACACAGATACGCAGTATTTT.

This clone came up a few times. The chain carries TRBV25-1 and TRBJ2-7; TRBD1 matches at 11 bases. J lost 9 bases, V lost 8 bases, and 3 bases had no gene match. The length of the CDR3 is 11 residues. From germline, CDR1 is MGHDK and CDR2 SYGVNS. The CDR3 DNA sequence: TGTGCCAGCGGACAGGGGGCGCGGCAGTACGTC. It is translated as CASGQGARQYV.

This clone was seen a single time. The V and J genes are TRBV4-3 and TRBJ2-1, with a tentative D call TRBD1 (5 bases). The CDR3 sequence is 16 residues long. V was trimmed by 1 base and J by 9 bases, leaving 19 bases between them. The germline V gene has CDR1 LGHNA and CDR2 YSLEER. CDR3 protein: CASSQVGVGRTPEQFF. The CDR3, as DNA: TGCGCCAGCAGCCAAGTAGGGGTTGGGCGAACCCCTGAGCAGTTCTTC.

The rearrangement links TRBV2 to TRBJ2-5; weak D call: TRBD2 (6 bases). Germline CDR1 is SNHLY and CDR2 is FYNNEI. Trimming took off 1 base at V and 4 bases at J, with 10 bases between the two ends. The CDR3 loop spans 14 amino acids. CDR3 DNA: TGTGCCAGCAGTGAAGTCCGGGGAGGAGAGACCCAGTACTTC. Amino acids: CASSEVRGGETQYF.

This chain connects TRBV21-1 to TRBJ1-2. TRBV21-1 constitutes a pseudogene. The CDR3 is 15 amino acids. This chain's CDR3 is CASSNVREEGYGYTF. CDR3 DNA sequence: TGTGCCAGCAGCAACGTAAGGGAAGAGGGGTATGGCTACACCTTC.

V gene TRBV19 combines with J gene TRBJ2-1; D tentatively reads TRBD1 or TRBD2 (5 bases each). The germline V gene has CDR1 LNHDA and CDR2 SQIVND (reference sequence). This CDR3 region has 15 residues. Between the trimmed V and J ends, which lost 2 bases and 0 bases, there was a span of 8 bases. DNA for the CDR3: TGTGCCAGTAGTATACCAGGGAGCTCCTACAATGAGCAGTTCTTC. Translated: CASSIPGSSYNEQFF.

The gene calls are TRBV7-3 and TRBJ2-6; the D is unclear. Trimming pared 2 bases from V and 0 bases from J, leaving 14 bases between. The germline V gene has CDR1 SGHTA and CDR2 FQGTGA. There are 18 residues in the CDR3. DNA for the CDR3: TGTGCCAGCAGCTTATACGGTATTGCAAGCTCTGGGGCCAACGTCCTGACTTTC. This translates into CASSLYGIASSGANVLTF. Using reference TRBV7-3 and TRBJ2-6 for the parts outside the CDR3, the full variable domain is GAGVSQTPSNKVTEKGKYVELRCDPISGHTALYWYRQSLGQGPEFLIYFQGTGAADDSGLPNDRFFAVRPEGSVSTLKIQRTERGDSAVYLCASSLYGIASSGANVLTFGAGSRLTVL.

V and J are TRBV7-9 and TRBJ2-5; the match to TRBD1 covers 8 bases. With 5 bases clipped from V and 5 bases from J, the junction kept 16 bases outside the gene matches. This CDR3 has 17 residues. The V gene's germline CDR1 is SEHNR and CDR2 FQNEAQ (reference sequence). CDR3: CASSEHRGQAVRETQYF. DNA of the CDR3: TGTGCCAGCAGCGAACATCGGGGACAGGCGGTAAGGGAGACCCAGTACTTC.

This chain joins TRBV11-2 and TRBJ1-2; 11 bases match TRBD1. Germline CDR1 reads SGHAT; CDR2 reads FQNNGV. The ends lost 5 bases at V and 6 bases at J; junction bases unmatched: 14. The CDR3 covers 17 residues. The CDR3 region is CASSPLLGTGGQDGYTF. In DNA, the CDR3 is TGTGCCAGCAGCCCACTTCTTGGGACAGGGGGGCAGGATGGCTACACCTTC.

The gene calls are TRBV14 and TRBJ1-2; the D is unclear. CDR1 is SGHDN, CDR2 FVKESK, per germline. This CDR3 region has 15 residues. V was pared by 0 bases and J by 5 bases, with 13 bases between. In DNA, the CDR3 is TGTGCCAGCAGCCAAGACGGTCACCGGCTTTATGGCTACACCTTC. Translating gives CASSQDGHRLYGYTF.

This clone came up a few times. The chain has TRBV12-5 and TRBJ2-3, with 7 positions matching TRBD2. This CDR3 is built from 16 residues. V was pared by 1 base and J by 0 bases, with 4 bases of the junction left unmatched. The V gene's germline CDR1 is LGHNT and CDR2 FRNRAP. The CDR3 loop reads CASGLEHSGSTDTQYF. DNA of the CDR3: TGTGCTAGTGGTTTGGAGCATAGCGGGAGCACAGATACGCAGTATTTT.

This sequence joins TRBV28 and TRBJ1-2; no clear D. The germline V gene encodes CDR1 MDHEN and CDR2 SYDVKM. The length of the CDR3 is 13 residues. The V end lost 2 bases, the J end lost 7 bases, and 11 bases lay between the germline ends. CDR3: CASSLPDWVGYTF. The CDR3 coding sequence is TGTGCCAGCAGTTTACCGGACTGGGTTGGCTACACCTTC.

The J gene is TRBJ1-2, the V gene TRBV5-4, with 7 nucleotides matching TRBD1. With V trimmed by 0 bases and J by 4 bases, 3 bases remained unmatched. Looked up from germline, CDR1 is SGHNT and CDR2 is YYREEE (reference sequence). CDR3 size: 14 residues. The CDR3, as DNA: TGTGCCAGCAGCTTGGGAGGGGGCATCTATGGCTACACCTTC. As protein: CASSLGGGIYGYTF.

This sequence joins TRBV5-1 and TRBJ1-3, with unresolved D. The germline gives CDR1 SGHRS, CDR2 YFSETQ. With 2 bases removed from V and 0 bases from J, the gap between germline ends came to 3 bases. CDR3 size: 13 residues. CDR3 sequence (DNA): TGCGCCAGCAGCTTCACCTCTGGAAACACCATATATTTT. Protein: CASSFTSGNTIYF.

The J gene is TRBJ2-6, the V gene TRBV7-4; D is unresolved. Germline loops: CDR1 SGHVT, CDR2 SQSDAQ. This CDR3 contains 18 residues. The ends were cut back, 5 bases at V and 5 bases at J, with 22 bases in the middle. As DNA, the CDR3 is TGTGCCAGCAGCACACACTCCAGCTCACAAAGTCGGGCCAACGTCCTGACTTTC. As protein: CASSTHSSSQSRANVLTF.

The V and J genes are TRBV7-6 and TRBJ1-6; weak D call: TRBD1 (5 bases). Per germline, CDR1 SGHVS and CDR2 FNYEAQ. This CDR3 region has 18 residues. V shed 1 base and J shed 8 bases, with 21 bases lying between them. The CDR3 is CASSLEIRGKLNDSPLHF. The DNA for the CDR3 is TGTGCCAGCAGCTTAGAAATTCGGGGGAAATTAAATGATTCACCCCTCCACTTT.

The chain couples TRBV5-1 to TRBJ2-4, with a possible D match to TRBD1 (7 bases). There are 15 residues in the CDR3. Trimming pared 0 bases from V and 7 bases from J, leaving 14 bases between. Germline V lookup: CDR1 SGHRS, CDR2 YFSETQ. CDR3 region: CASSLAGATGNIQYF. The CDR3 DNA is TGCGCCAGCAGCTTGGCGGGGGCGACAGGGAACATTCAGTACTTC.

This chain links TRBV5-4 with TRBJ2-1; weak D call: TRBD2 (6 bases). Trimming cost V 2 bases and J 8 bases, with 14 bases left between them. CDR3 length: 14 amino acids. Per the germline V gene, CDR1 is SGHNT and CDR2 is YYREEE (reference sequence). In nucleotides, the CDR3 is TGTGCCAGCAGCTTCTTCGGGGGTGTGGATGAGCAGTTCTTC. Translating gives CASSFFGGVDEQFF.

The V and J genes are TRBV7-2 and TRBJ1-2, with 7 bases fitting TRBD1. The CDR3 loop spans 15 amino acids. J gave up 5 bases and V 6 bases, and 12 bases lay outside the gene matches. Germline V gene data show CDR1 as SGHTA and CDR2 as FQGNSA. The chain's CDR3 is CASSQTGREEYGYTF. CDR3 nucleotides: TGTGCCAGCAGTCAGACAGGGCGCGAGGAGTATGGCTACACCTTC.

The rearrangement uses TRBV7-2 and TRBJ2-3, with D unresolved. This CDR3 has 12 amino acids. Trimming removed 5 bases from V and 4 bases from J, with 7 bases in between. Germline V gives CDR1 SGHTA, CDR2 FQGNSA. This CDR3 is CASSISSDTQYF. In DNA form, the CDR3 reads TGTGCCAGCAGCATTTCGTCAGATACGCAGTATTTT.

The chain links TRBV2 to TRBJ2-3; 10 nucleotides align to TRBD2. Germline-derived CDR1 and CDR2 are SNHLY and FYNNEI. This CDR3 contains 13 residues. Trimming cost V 6 bases and J 13 bases; bases outside gene matches: 10. CDR3 region: CASRLAGGPVKYF. In nucleotides, the CDR3 is TGTGCCAGCAGGTTAGCGGGGGGCCCCGTAAAGTATTTT. Variable domain in full (rest from reference TRBV2 and TRBJ2-3): EPEVTQTPSHQVTQMGQEVILRCVPISNHLYFYWYRQILGQKVEFLVSFYNNEISEKSEIFDDQFSVERPDGSNFTLKIRSTKLEDSAMYFCASRLAGGPVKYFGPGTRLTVL.

The CDR3 is CASSLVAGGPSDTQYF. The CDR3 coding sequence is TGTGCCAGCAGCTTAGTAGCGGGGGGGCCATCCGATACGCAGTATTTT. The V gene is TRBV7-2, the J gene TRBJ2-3, with 11 bases lining up with TRBD2. Germline values: CDR1 SGHTA, CDR2 FQGNSA. The CDR3 is made up of 16 amino acids. With 1 base clipped from V and 6 bases from J, the junction kept 6 bases outside the gene matches.

This rearrangement joins TRBV15 to TRBJ2-2; 10 bases match TRBD1. The CDR3 is 17 residues long. The V and J ends lost 1 base and 5 bases, in that order; junction bases with no gene match: 7. Germline V lookup: CDR1 LNHNV, CDR2 YYDKDF (reference sequence). The CDR3 coding sequence is TGTGCCACCAGCAGAGGCCCGACAGGGGGCGGGACCGGGGAGCTGTTTTTT. This codes for CATSRGPTGGGTGELFF.

V is TRBV5-1 and J is TRBJ1-1; perhaps TRBD1 as D (5 bases). CDR3 length: 14 residues. V gave up 4 bases and J gave up 1 base, with 11 bases separating them. Looked up from germline, CDR1 is SGHRS and CDR2 is YFSETQ. The CDR3 spells CASSIQTANTEAFF. The CDR3 bases are TGCGCCAGCAGCATACAGACAGCGAACACTGAAGCTTTCTTT. Variable domain in full (rest from reference TRBV5-1 and TRBJ1-1): KAGVTQTPRYLIKTRGQQVTLSCSPISGHRSVSWYQQTPGQGLQFLFEYFSETQRNKGNFPGRFSGRQFSNSRSEMNVSTLELGDSALYLCASSIQTANTEAFFGQGTRLTVV.

This chain uses TRBV2 with TRBJ1-2; tentatively, D is TRBD1 (5 bases). Germline V gene data show CDR1 as SNHLY and CDR2 as FYNNEI. Trimming shortened V by 7 bases and J by 1 base, and 13 bases separated the two germline ends. The length of the CDR3 is 14 residues. The CDR3 DNA sequence: TGTGCCAGCAAGAAAGACAGCCTTAACTATGGCTACACCTTC. Encoded protein: CASKKDSLNYGYTF.